One and the same sample provided the 15 T cell receptor beta chains below, sequenced in a study of response to subunit inactivated influenza vaccine. Via MiXCR, TCRdb re-called the RT-PCR reads, giving one row per CDR3 protein. Here the sample spans about 300,000 distinct CDR3 sequences, about a fifth being singletons. The sequences come from PBMCs from blood, collected about 20 months after vaccination. These receptors all stem from a man aged 50 to 69 who received an inactivated influenza vaccine.

The J gene is TRBJ2-5, the V gene TRBV20-1; 11 nucleotides align to TRBD2. The junction had 5 bases not matched to a gene; V was cut back by 3 bases and J by 2 bases. From germline, CDR1 is DFQATT and CDR2 SNEGSKA (reference sequence). This CDR3 has 15 amino acids. The CDR3 nucleotides are TGCAGTGCTAGCCCCCGACTAGCGGGGCAAGAGACCCAGTACTTC. Its protein is CSASPRLAGQETQYF.

The sample holds a few counts of this clonotype. One junction end disagrees with the germline gene, perhaps due to a read error. The chain carries TRBV7-8 and TRBJ1-5; TRBD1 matches at 7 bases. CDR3 size: 11 residues. Germline V lookup: CDR1 SGHVS, CDR2 FQNEAQ. Here the CDR3 DNA reads TGTGCCAGCAGCTTAGGTGGACAGGCCCAATTT. Residues: CASSLGGQAQF.

This clonotype has only a few counts. V and J are TRBV2 and TRBJ2-5, with D possibly TRBD1 on 5 matching bases. Trimming took 3 bases from V and 4 from J, leaving 15 bases between them. This CDR3 has 15 residues. Germline loops: CDR1 SNHLY, CDR2 FYNNEI. The CDR3 region is CASSEGQTTSETQYF. The CDR3 nucleotides read TGTGCCAGCAGTGAGGGGCAGACAACCTCAGAGACCCAGTACTTC.

V and J are TRBV3-1 and TRBJ2-3; TRBD2 is a possible D gene (7 bases). Germline V gives CDR1 LGHDT, CDR2 YNNKEL (reference sequence). Trimming removed 4 bases from V and 4 bases from J, with 21 bases in between. The CDR3 sequence is 17 residues long. For the CDR3, the DNA is TGTGCCAGCAGCCCCATCCTGGGTGGGGGGGCCCCAGATACGCAGTATTTT. Translated: CASSPILGGGAPDTQYF.

This chain joins TRBV7-8 and TRBJ2-1; 13 bases align to TRBD2. The CDR3 length is 17 residues. With V trimmed by 5 bases and J by 1 base, 5 bases remained unmatched. The germline CDR1 and CDR2 sequences are SGHVS and FQNEAQ. CDR3 in DNA: TGTGCCAGCAGCGGACTAGCGGGAGCTGGGTCCTACAATGAGCAGTTCTTC. It is translated as CASSGLAGAGSYNEQFF.

This clonotype was counted at least ten times. V usage is TRBV7-8 and J usage is TRBJ2-7; 8 bases are shared with TRBD2. The V gene end was trimmed by 5 bases and the J gene end by 5 bases; junction bases not matched to a gene: 5. The germline CDR1 and CDR2 sequences are SGHVS and FQNEAQ. The CDR3 has 13 residues. This CDR3 is CASSPGLEHEQYF. The DNA for the CDR3 is TGTGCCAGCAGCCCGGGACTAGAACACGAGCAGTACTTC.

The chain carries TRBV3-1 and TRBJ1-3; D remains ambiguous. The CDR3 totals 18 residues. The V and J ends lost 0 bases and 1 base respectively, with 16 bases between them. Germline-derived CDR1 and CDR2 are LGHDT and YNNKEL (reference sequence). The CDR3 sequence is CASSQDTLAGLSGNTIYF. CDR3 coding DNA: TGTGCCAGCAGCCAAGACACCCTCGCGGGTCTATCTGGAAACACCATATATTTT.

V is TRBV19 and J is TRBJ2-3; 13 nucleotides match TRBD2. Germline CDR1 LNHDA, CDR2 SQIVND (reference sequence). V was pared by 3 bases and J by 4 bases, with 4 bases of the junction left unmatched. The CDR3 totals 16 residues. CDR3 amino acids: CASSIRTSGSADTQYF. The CDR3 region has the DNA TGTGCCAGTAGTATTCGGACTAGCGGGAGTGCAGATACGCAGTATTTT.

This rearrangement joins TRBV7-3 to TRBJ2-1; no clear D. The CDR3 spans 13 residues. Trimming cost V 0 bases and J 6 bases, with 6 bases left between them. The germline V gene encodes CDR1 SGHTA and CDR2 FQGTGA. The CDR3 spells CASSLTAVNEQFF. The CDR3 bases are TGTGCCAGCAGCTTAACAGCCGTCAATGAGCAGTTCTTC.

This clonotype was counted at least ten times. The chain recombines TRBV12-3 or TRBV12-4 with TRBJ1-1; tentative D call: TRBD1 (6 bases). Trimming pared 4 bases from V and 5 bases from J, leaving 17 bases between. The CDR3 runs to 15 residues. The CDR3 DNA reads TGTGCCAGCAGTTCCCTCGGGGGCTCGGGTACTGAAGCTTTCTTT. It encodes CASSSLGGSGTEAFF.

CDR3 nucleotide sequence: TGCGCCAGCAGATCCTTAGATGGAGAGACCCAGTACTTC. This encodes CASRSLDGETQYF. V gene TRBV5-1 combines with J gene TRBJ2-5; D remains ambiguous. V lost 5 bases, J lost 4 bases, and 12 bases lay in between. The CDR3 spans 13 residues. The germline gives CDR1 SGHRS, CDR2 YFSETQ.

The sample holds many counts of this clonotype. The rearrangement joins TRBV12-3 or TRBV12-4 to TRBJ1-2; 8 bases are a match to TRBD1. V lost 0 bases to trimming and J lost 4 bases; unmatched junction nucleotides: 7. The CDR3 extends over 16 amino acids. CDR3 sequence (DNA): TGTGCCAGCAGTTTAGCGTCGACAGGGGTCTCCTATGGCTACACCTTC. Its translation: CASSLASTGVSYGYTF.

This clonotype was observed at least ten times. V usage is TRBV12-3 or TRBV12-4 and J usage is TRBJ1-4; TRBD1 matches at 8 bases. The length of the CDR3 is 14 residues. The ends lost 6 bases at V and 10 bases at J; junction bases unmatched: 10. CDR3 loop: CASRQQGDRGKLFF. The DNA of the CDR3 is TGTGCCAGCAGACAACAGGGGGATAGAGGAAAACTGTTTTTT.

The chain has TRBV4-1 and TRBJ2-2; D gene unclear. Deletions cut 2 bases from V and 2 bases from J, with 9 bases between. The germline V gene has CDR1 MGHRA and CDR2 YSYEKL. The CDR3 totals 15 residues. This chain's CDR3 is CASSQWVSNTGELFF. CDR3 in DNA: TGCGCCAGCAGCCAATGGGTTTCAAACACCGGGGAGCTGTTTTTT.

This clonotype was picked up many times. The chain recombines TRBV28 with TRBJ1-4; 7 bases line up with TRBD1. Trimming cost V 2 bases and J 2 bases; bases outside gene matches: 5. There are 16 residues in the CDR3. Germline V lookup: CDR1 MDHEN, CDR2 SYDVKM. The CDR3 sequence: CASSLVGTATNEKLFF. The CDR3 DNA reads as TGTGCCAGCAGTTTAGTGGGGACAGCGACTAATGAAAAACTGTTTTTT.